This entry lists 16 T cell receptor beta chains sequenced from one sample in a study of identical twins. One entry per CDR3 protein results from TCRdb running MiXCR on the 5' RACE reads. This sample has some 630,000 distinct CDR3 sequences, with roughly 7.1% found just once. These data also formed part of another study, on yellow fever vaccine responses in identical twins.

The sequenced sample was PBMCs. The receptors derive from a woman between 18 and 29 years old in good health.

CDR3 nucleotide sequence: TGCAGTGCTAGGAAAGCGGACAGCCAGGGAACCCAGTACTTC. It yields the protein CSARKADSQGTQYF. The chain has TRBV20-1 and TRBJ2-5; perhaps TRBD1 as D (6 bases). Trimming removed 3 bases from V and 8 bases from J, with 19 bases in between. Per the germline V gene, CDR1 is DFQATT and CDR2 is SNEGSKA (reference sequence). This CDR3 is built from 14 residues.

The chain is built from TRBV6-4 and TRBJ2-3, with 9 bases identical to TRBD1. The V segment lost 0 bases and the J segment 4 bases; nucleotides outside the gene matches: 8. This CDR3 has 17 residues. The germline V gene encodes CDR1 MRHNA and CDR2 SNTAGT. The CDR3 reads CASSDSAGTGMADTQYF. The DNA for the CDR3 is TGTGCCAGCAGTGACTCTGCCGGGACAGGGATGGCAGATACGCAGTATTTT.

This clonotype was seen ten or more times. This sequence joins TRBV28 and TRBJ2-7; 8 nucleotides line up with TRBD2. Germline V gene sequence: CDR1 MDHEN, CDR2 SYDVKM. This CDR3 is built from 14 residues. V shed 6 bases and J 2 bases; nucleotides not matched to a gene: 6. The CDR3 sequence is CASRTSATAYEQYF. As DNA, the CDR3 is TGTGCCAGCAGGACTAGCGCGACGGCCTACGAGCAGTACTTC.

This clonotype was picked up many times. V and J are TRBV24-1 and TRBJ1-5, with 7 bases lining up with TRBD1. The CDR3 has 14 amino acids. With 7 bases clipped from V and 1 base from J, the junction kept 3 bases outside the gene matches. Germline V CDR1 and CDR2: KGHDR, SFDVKD. CDR3 region: CATSQGDSNQPQHF. The CDR3 bases are TGTGCCACCAGCCAGGGGGACAGCAATCAGCCCCAGCATTTT.

This clonotype appeared many times. The V gene is TRBV7-9, the J gene TRBJ1-1, with D hard to call. CDR3 size: 15 residues. V was pared by 5 bases and J by 1 base, with 14 bases between. The germline V gene has CDR1 SEHNR and CDR2 FQNEAQ (reference sequence). The CDR3 loop is CASSADTDGNTEAFF. The DNA for the CDR3 is TGTGCCAGCAGCGCCGACACTGATGGGAACACTGAAGCTTTCTTT.

The chain couples TRBV20-1 to TRBJ2-7; weak D call: TRBD1 (5 bases). The CDR3 extends over 12 amino acids. Trimming removed 5 bases from V and 5 bases from J, with 13 bases in between. Germline V gene lookup returns CDR1 DFQATT and CDR2 SNEGSKA (reference sequence). CDR3 nucleotides: TGCAGTGCTGGGGCTAGTTGGGACGAGCAGTACTTC. This codes for CSAGASWDEQYF.

This clonotype was counted between two and nine times. V gene TRBV6-1 combines with J gene TRBJ2-1, with 7 bases that match TRBD1. V trimming: 5 bases; J trimming: 9 bases; junction bases outside the gene matches: 13. Germline V gives CDR1 MNHNS, CDR2 SASEGT. The CDR3 is made up of 15 amino acids. The CDR3: CASSRPGQGGGEQFF. In nucleotides, the CDR3 is TGTGCCAGCAGTAGACCGGGACAAGGGGGCGGTGAGCAGTTCTTC.

This clonotype has at least ten counts. The rearrangement joins TRBV14 to TRBJ1-1; perhaps TRBD1 as D (5 bases). V was pared by 1 base and J by 5 bases, with 8 bases between. CDR1 is SGHDN, CDR2 FVKESK, per germline. The CDR3 has 13 amino acids. Here the CDR3 DNA reads TGTGCCAGCAGCCAAGGTTGGGGGACTGAAGCTTTCTTT. Translated: CASSQGWGTEAFF.

This clonotype was recorded at least ten times. This chain joins TRBV20-1 and TRBJ1-2; D might be TRBD1 (6 bases). The CDR3 covers 16 residues. The V end was cut by 0 bases, the J end by 6 bases, with 20 bases between. Germline CDR1 DFQATT, CDR2 SNEGSKA (reference sequence). The CDR3 DNA follows: TGCAGTGCTAGAGATCTGAAGGTCTGGGCAGGGGATGGCTACACCTTC. Protein product: CSARDLKVWAGDGYTF.

In its sample, this clonotype was seen many times. The chain couples TRBV25-1 to TRBJ2-5; 7 positions agree with TRBD2. The CDR3 runs to 13 residues. V was clipped by 2 bases and J by 7 bases; unmatched bases: 4. From germline, CDR1 is MGHDK and CDR2 SYGVNS. The CDR3 region has the DNA TGTGCCAGCAGTGAACGGGCTAGCGGGACCCAGTACTTC. Protein product: CASSERASGTQYF.

This chain uses TRBV5-1 with TRBJ2-4; the match to TRBD1 covers 7 bases. The CDR3 has 15 amino acids. Looked up from germline, CDR1 is SGHRS and CDR2 is YFSETQ. The junction had 8 bases not matched to a gene; V was cut back by 4 bases and J by 4 bases. The chain's CDR3 is CASSPGRDRKNIQYF. In DNA form, the CDR3 reads TGCGCCAGCAGCCCCGGCCGGGACAGAAAAAACATTCAGTACTTC.

V is TRBV6-1 and J is TRBJ1-1; the D gene is possibly TRBD1 (5 bases). Germline V CDR1 and CDR2: MNHNS, SASEGT. V was cut by 6 bases and J by 0 bases, with 14 bases left in between. The CDR3 has 15 amino acids. The CDR3 DNA reads as TGTGCCAGCAGGAAGGGGAGGGAAATGAACACTGAAGCTTTCTTT. Encoded protein: CASRKGREMNTEAFF.

This clonotype was recorded at least ten times. V usage is TRBV5-1 and J usage is TRBJ1-1; D uncertain. Germline V gene sequence: CDR1 SGHRS, CDR2 YFSETQ. CDR3 length equals 15 residues. V was shortened by 0 bases and J by 2 bases, with 11 bases between the two germline ends. The CDR3 DNA is TGCGCCAGCAGCTTGGATTCGGGTTACAACACTGAAGCTTTCTTT. As protein: CASSLDSGYNTEAFF.

This clonotype was seen at least ten times. The chain is built from TRBV7-9 and TRBJ2-5, with 9 bases fitting TRBD1. The V gene end was trimmed by 6 bases and the J gene end by 5 bases; junction bases not matched to a gene: 10. CDR3 length: 15 amino acids. Germline CDR1 reads SEHNR; CDR2 reads FQNEAQ (reference sequence). CDR3 protein: CASREGQGRMETQYF. The CDR3 bases are TGTGCCAGCAGGGAAGGACAGGGGAGGATGGAGACCCAGTACTTC.

The chain joins TRBV2 to TRBJ1-5, with D unclear. Germline lookup yields CDR1 SNHLY and CDR2 FYNNEI. This CDR3 region has 13 residues. The germline V and J ends were trimmed by 6 bases and 0 bases, with 6 bases remaining between them. CDR3 sequence (DNA): TGTGCCAGCAGGGCAAATAGCAATCAGCCCCAGCATTTT. It yields the protein CASRANSNQPQHF.

At least ten counts were recorded for this clonotype. V gene TRBV29-1 combines with J gene TRBJ2-7; 7 nucleotides agree with TRBD2. Germline V lookup: CDR1 SQVTM, CDR2 ANQGSEA. CDR3 length: 11 amino acids. DNA for the CDR3: TGCAGTGCCGGGACTACGTACGAGCAGTACTTC. Translated, it gives CSAGTTYEQYF.